The present T cell receptor beta chain was sequenced within a study of blood T cells in healthy people across ages. Study-wide results and limits: Per million T cells, TCR beta diversity dropped about linearly as age rose.

Alongside a J-beta primer mix, a sample-barcoded 5' primer served in a second PCR lasting about 7 to 12 cycles. TCRdb reanalysed the 5' RACE reads using MiXCR and keeps one entry per CDR3 protein. The sample gives roughly 2 million distinct CDR3 sequences, less than 50% of which show up once; roughly 2% is in the top ten. On this clonotype: Its antigen remains unknown.

CDR3 size: 14 residues. The trim removed 5 bases at V and 7 bases at J, leaving 7 bases unmatched. The source is a woman in her 40s in good health. The sequenced sample consisted of blood. The chain couples TRBV12-3 or TRBV12-4 to TRBJ1-5, with 8 bases fitting TRBD1. The CDR3 region has the DNA TGTGCCAGCAGTCGACAGGGGAGCGGACAGCCCCAGCATTTT. This gives the protein CASSRQGSGQPQHF.